The rows below give T cell receptor beta chains drawn from one sample of a study of STAT3 mutations in large granular lymphocyte leukemia. TCRdb's table, derived via immunoSEQ multiplex PCR, lists solely in-frame clones and lacks some. The sample holds 15,000 to 20,000 clones, approximately 92% seen once. The source material was peripheral blood mononuclear cells. All receptors come from a man aged 55 to 70 with T-cell large granular lymphocyte leukemia. Some clones in this sample may be carry-over from other donors' samples. CDR3s include the opening cysteine and the closing phenylalanine or tryptophan. The D gene is left open where the match is weak. Expanded clones are given a class, and other clones once, few, many or no size at all.

D gene: TRBD2; clone size: .; V gene: TRBV29-1; J gene: TRBJ2-1; CDR3 length: 13; CDR3 protein: CSQGTTSYNEQFF; CDR3 DNA: TGCAGTCAAGGGACTACCTCCTACAATGAGCAGTTCTTC
D gene: .; clone size: .; V gene: TRBV5-1; J gene: TRBJ2-2; CDR3 length: 14; CDR3 protein: CASREFGGTGELFF; CDR3 DNA: TGCGCCAGCAGAGAATTCGGTGGCACCGGGGAGCTGTTTTTT
D gene: TRBD2; clone size: .; V gene: TRBV5-1; J gene: TRBJ2-1; CDR3 length: 17; CDR3 protein: CASSPVAGANSYNEQFF; CDR3 DNA: TGCGCCAGCAGCCCCGTAGCGGGAGCTAACTCCTACAATGAGCAGTTCTTC
D gene: TRBD1; clone size: .; V gene: TRBV12-5; J gene: TRBJ1-5; CDR3 length: 14; CDR3 protein: CASGSGQGDQPQHF; CDR3 DNA: TGTGCTAGTGGTTCTGGACAGGGTGATCAGCCCCAGCATTTT
D gene: TRBD2; clone size: .; V gene: TRBV10-2; J gene: TRBJ2-4; CDR3 length: 17; CDR3 protein: CASSEFSQGRGRNIQYF; CDR3 DNA: TGCGCCAGCAGTGAGTTTTCCCAAGGGAGGGGTCGAAACATTCAGTACTTC
D gene: .; clone size: .; V gene: TRBV7-2; J gene: TRBJ1-6; CDR3 length: 14; CDR3 protein: CASSFGSYNSPLHF; CDR3 DNA: TGTGCCAGCAGTTTCGGCTCCTATAATTCACCCCTCCACTTT
D gene: .; clone size: .; V gene: TRBV18; J gene: TRBJ1-6; CDR3 length: 14; CDR3 protein: CASSPMDSISPLHF; CDR3 DNA: TGTGCCAGCTCACCGATGGACAGTATCTCACCCCTCCACTTT
D gene: .; clone size: once; V gene: TRBV27; J gene: TRBJ2-5; CDR3 length: 12; CDR3 protein: CASTSPGETQYF; CDR3 DNA: TGTGCCAGCACCTCCCCGGGGGAGACCCAGTACTTC
D gene: .; clone size: .; V gene: TRBV7-2; J gene: TRBJ2-5; CDR3 length: 13; CDR3 protein: CASSLNTWETQYF; CDR3 DNA: TGTGCCAGCAGCTTAAATACTTGGGAGACCCAGTACTTC
D gene: .; clone size: .; V gene: TRBV30; J gene: TRBJ2-2; CDR3 length: 15; CDR3 protein: CASEGRHPGTGELFF; CDR3 DNA: TGTGCCTCGGAGGGGAGACACCCAGGGACCGGGGAGCTGTTTTTT
D gene: .; clone size: .; V gene: TRBV6-5; J gene: TRBJ1-2; CDR3 length: 14; CDR3 protein: CASSYIQGSYGYTF; CDR3 DNA: TGTGCCAGCAGTTACATTCAGGGCTCCTATGGCTACACCTTC
D gene: .; clone size: .; V gene: TRBV19; J gene: TRBJ2-3; CDR3 length: 14; CDR3 protein: CASSPGTLTDTQYF; CDR3 DNA: TGTGCCAGTAGTCCCGGGACTCTCACAGATACGCAGTATTTT
D gene: TRBD1; clone size: .; V gene: TRBV5-5; J gene: TRBJ1-1; CDR3 length: 16; CDR3 protein: CASSVADRVRNTEAFF; CDR3 DNA: TGTGCCAGCAGCGTCGCTGACAGGGTCCGGAACACTGAAGCTTTCTTT
D gene: TRBD2; clone size: .; V gene: TRBV5-1; J gene: TRBJ2-3; CDR3 length: 16; CDR3 protein: CASSSRTSGEADTQYF; CDR3 DNA: TGCGCCAGCAGCTCGAGGACTAGCGGGGAGGCAGATACGCAGTATTTT
D gene: TRBD2; clone size: .; V gene: TRBV25-1; J gene: TRBJ2-7; CDR3 length: 16; CDR3 protein: CASSESGGGTSHEQYF; CDR3 DNA: TGTGCCAGCAGTGAATCCGGGGGAGGGACTAGCCACGAGCAGTACTTC
D gene: .; clone size: .; V gene: TRBV6-1; J gene: TRBJ2-7; CDR3 length: 13; CDR3 protein: CASSEQGGGEQYF; CDR3 DNA: TGTGCCAGCAGTGAACAGGGTGGCGGCGAGCAGTACTTC
D gene: TRBD2; clone size: .; V gene: TRBV5-4; J gene: TRBJ2-5; CDR3 length: 15; CDR3 protein: CASSLPGAGGETQYF; CDR3 DNA: TGTGCCAGCAGCCTCCCGGGAGCGGGAGGGGAGACCCAGTACTTC
D gene: TRBD1; clone size: .; V gene: TRBV6-1; J gene: TRBJ2-7; CDR3 length: 15; CDR3 protein: CASSARDRVNHEQYF; CDR3 DNA: TGTGCCAGCAGTGCTCGGGACAGGGTGAACCACGAGCAGTACTTC
D gene: .; clone size: .; V gene: TRBV7-9; J gene: TRBJ1-4; CDR3 length: 13; CDR3 protein: CASSLEHNEKLFF; CDR3 DNA: TGTGCCAGCAGCTTAGAGCATAATGAAAAACTGTTTTTT
D gene: .; clone size: .; V gene: TRBV6-6; J gene: TRBJ1-2; CDR3 length: 16; CDR3 protein: CASSYLAPGSNYGYTF; CDR3 DNA: TGTGCCAGCAGTTATCTGGCCCCGGGGTCTAACTATGGCTACACCTTC
D gene: TRBD1; clone size: .; V gene: TRBV7-9; J gene: TRBJ1-5; CDR3 length: 11; CDR3 protein: CASSLGQGLYF; CDR3 DNA: TGTGCCAGCAGCCTCGGACAGGGCCTTTATTTT
D gene: .; clone size: few; V gene: TRBV5-4; J gene: TRBJ1-1; CDR3 length: 14; CDR3 protein: CASSREQANTEAFF; CDR3 DNA: TGTGCCAGCAGCCGGGAACAGGCGAACACTGAAGCTTTCTTT
D gene: .; clone size: once; V gene: TRBV5-1; J gene: TRBJ2-5; CDR3 length: 14; CDR3 protein: CASSLASIQETQYF; CDR3 DNA: TGCGCCAGCAGCTTGGCCAGCATACAAGAGACCCAGTACTTC
D gene: .; clone size: once; V gene: TRBV7-9; J gene: TRBJ1-1; CDR3 length: 14; CDR3 protein: CASSKAPVGGGAFF; CDR3 DNA: TGTGCCAGCAGCAAAGCCCCCGTTGGGGGAGGAGCTTTCTTT
D gene: .; clone size: .; V gene: TRBV6-5; J gene: TRBJ2-5; CDR3 length: 13; CDR3 protein: CASTRPGGETQYF; CDR3 DNA: TGTGCCAGCACCCGGCCCGGCGGTGAGACCCAGTACTTC
D gene: TRBD1; clone size: .; V gene: TRBV28; J gene: TRBJ2-3; CDR3 length: 16; CDR3 protein: CASSLGNRGTGDTQYF; CDR3 DNA: TGTGCCAGCAGTTTAGGGAACAGGGGAACGGGCGATACGCAGTATTTT
D gene: .; clone size: .; V gene: TRBV11-2; J gene: TRBJ1-2; CDR3 length: 17; CDR3 protein: CASSLARDGEEHYGYTF; CDR3 DNA: TGTGCCAGCAGCTTAGCCCGGGACGGCGAGGAGCACTATGGCTACACCTTC
D gene: TRBD1; clone size: .; V gene: TRBV19; J gene: TRBJ1-5; CDR3 length: 14; CDR3 protein: CASTLTGSNQPQHF; CDR3 DNA: TGTGCCAGTACCCTGACAGGGAGCAATCAGCCCCAGCATTTT
D gene: .; clone size: .; V gene: TRBV6-5; J gene: TRBJ1-2; CDR3 length: 14; CDR3 protein: CASRDQGGTYGYTF; CDR3 DNA: TGTGCCAGCAGGGACCAGGGAGGGACCTATGGCTACACCTTC
D gene: TRBD2; clone size: once; V gene: TRBV5-1; J gene: TRBJ2-5; CDR3 length: 18; CDR3 protein: CASSRGLAGSNGQETQYF; CDR3 DNA: TGCGCCAGCAGCCGGGGGCTAGCGGGATCAAATGGGCAAGAGACCCAGTACTTC
D gene: TRBD1; clone size: .; V gene: TRBV6-6; J gene: TRBJ1-2; CDR3 length: 14; CDR3 protein: CASSQLGTDYGYTF; CDR3 DNA: TGTGCCAGCAGTCAGCTCGGGACAGACTATGGCTACACCTTC
D gene: .; clone size: .; V gene: TRBV6-4; J gene: TRBJ2-1; CDR3 length: 13; CDR3 protein: CASSPGPYNEQFF; CDR3 DNA: TGTGCCAGCAGCCCAGGACCCTACAATGAGCAGTTCTTC
D gene: TRBD2; clone size: .; V gene: TRBV6-5; J gene: TRBJ2-5; CDR3 length: 12; CDR3 protein: CASRLAGETQYF; CDR3 DNA: TGTGCCAGCAGGCTAGCGGGAGAGACCCAGTACTTC
D gene: TRBD1; clone size: .; V gene: TRBV6-6; J gene: TRBJ1-1; CDR3 length: 14; CDR3 protein: CASSHRQGGTEAFF; CDR3 DNA: TGTGCCAGCAGTCACAGACAGGGGGGCACTGAAGCTTTCTTT
D gene: TRBD1; clone size: .; V gene: TRBV6-5; J gene: TRBJ2-7; CDR3 length: 14; CDR3 protein: CASSGTGGTYEQYF; CDR3 DNA: TGTGCCAGCAGTGGGACAGGGGGTACCTACGAGCAGTACTTC
D gene: TRBD2; clone size: .; V gene: TRBV9; J gene: TRBJ2-7; CDR3 length: 17; CDR3 protein: CASSVDGMGGLLYEQYF; CDR3 DNA: TGTGCCAGCAGCGTAGATGGAATGGGGGGACTACTCTACGAGCAGTACTTC
D gene: TRBD2; clone size: .; V gene: TRBV7-9; J gene: TRBJ2-5; CDR3 length: 15; CDR3 protein: CASSLGAGNQETQYF; CDR3 DNA: TGTGCCAGCAGCTTAGGAGCGGGAAACCAAGAGACCCAGTACTTC
D gene: .; clone size: .; V gene: TRBV4-2; J gene: TRBJ1-5; CDR3 length: 16; CDR3 protein: CASSQDLGQRHQPQHF; CDR3 DNA: TGTGCCAGCAGCCAAGATCTCGGGCAGAGGCATCAGCCCCAGCATTTT
D gene: .; clone size: .; V gene: TRBV7-9; J gene: TRBJ2-5; CDR3 length: 17; CDR3 protein: CASSPPLWAGPQETQYF; CDR3 DNA: TGTGCCAGCAGCCCCCCACTGTGGGCGGGACCTCAAGAGACCCAGTACTTC
D gene: .; clone size: .; V gene: TRBV30; J gene: TRBJ1-1; CDR3 length: 14; CDR3 protein: CAWSGGASGTEAFF; CDR3 DNA: TGTGCCTGGAGTGGTGGGGCGTCTGGGACTGAAGCTTTCTTT
D gene: TRBD1; clone size: .; V gene: TRBV12-5; J gene: TRBJ2-7; CDR3 length: 17; CDR3 protein: CASGLVLGAGTVYEQYF; CDR3 DNA: TGTGCTAGTGGTTTGGTACTAGGTGCTGGGACAGTCTACGAGCAGTACTTC
D gene: .; clone size: few; V gene: TRBV5-1; J gene: TRBJ2-7; CDR3 length: 11; CDR3 protein: CASGQSYEQYF; CDR3 DNA: TGCGCCAGCGGACAGTCCTACGAGCAGTACTTC
D gene: .; clone size: .; V gene: TRBV7-2; J gene: TRBJ2-3; CDR3 length: 13; CDR3 protein: CASSFRGTDTQYF; CDR3 DNA: TGTGCCAGCAGCTTTCGGGGCACAGATACGCAGTATTTT
D gene: .; clone size: once; V gene: TRBV5-6; J gene: TRBJ2-1; CDR3 length: 15; CDR3 protein: CASSLYRTGSNEQFF; CDR3 DNA: TGTGCCAGCAGCTTGTACCGAACCGGAAGCAATGAGCAGTTCTTC
D gene: TRBD2; clone size: .; V gene: TRBV4-1; J gene: TRBJ2-6; CDR3 length: 21; CDR3 protein: CASSQDTPGLAGGPGANVLTF; CDR3 DNA: TGCGCCAGCAGCCAAGATACTCCGGGACTAGCGGGAGGGCCCGGGGCCAACGTCCTGACTTTC
D gene: TRBD1; clone size: .; V gene: TRBV6-5; J gene: TRBJ1-2; CDR3 length: 14; CDR3 protein: CASNQSGGRYGYTF; CDR3 DNA: TGTGCCAGCAACCAATCAGGGGGCCGATATGGCTACACCTTC
D gene: TRBD2; clone size: .; V gene: TRBV5-1; J gene: TRBJ2-3; CDR3 length: 15; CDR3 protein: CASSFSGKSTDTQYF; CDR3 DNA: TGCGCCAGCAGCTTTAGCGGGAAAAGCACAGATACGCAGTATTTT
D gene: .; clone size: .; V gene: TRBV18; J gene: TRBJ1-2; CDR3 length: 14; CDR3 protein: CASSPPQGSDGYTF; CDR3 DNA: TGTGCCAGCTCACCACCGCAGGGTTCAGATGGCTACACCTTC
D gene: .; clone size: .; V gene: TRBV30; J gene: TRBJ2-2; CDR3 length: 14; CDR3 protein: CAWSVRVNTGELFF; CDR3 DNA: TGTGCCTGGAGTGTACGGGTCAACACCGGGGAGCTGTTTTTT
D gene: TRBD2; clone size: once; V gene: TRBV12-5; J gene: TRBJ2-1; CDR3 length: 19; CDR3 protein: CASGLVRAPSGSSFNEQFF; CDR3 DNA: TGTGCTAGTGGTTTGGTACGGGCGCCGAGCGGGAGCTCTTTCAATGAGCAGTTCTTC
D gene: TRBD2; clone size: once; V gene: TRBV27; J gene: TRBJ2-7; CDR3 length: 15; CDR3 protein: CASSSQTSGSREQYF; CDR3 DNA: TGTGCCAGCAGTTCCCAGACTAGCGGGAGTCGGGAGCAGTACTTC
D gene: .; clone size: few; V gene: TRBV5-1; J gene: TRBJ1-2; CDR3 length: 14; CDR3 protein: CASSLESCIRSCTF; CDR3 DNA: TGCGCCAGCAGCTTGGAGAGTTGTATAAGGTCTTGCACCTTC
D gene: TRBD2; clone size: .; V gene: TRBV28; J gene: TRBJ2-3; CDR3 length: 15; CDR3 protein: CASSFSSGGTDTQYF; CDR3 DNA: TGTGCCAGCAGTTTTTCTAGCGGGGGCACAGATACGCAGTATTTT
D gene: TRBD2; clone size: .; V gene: TRBV5-1; J gene: TRBJ2-7; CDR3 length: 14; CDR3 protein: CASSLGVAGYEQYF; CDR3 DNA: TGCGCCAGCAGCCTCGGGGTAGCGGGGTACGAGCAGTACTTC
D gene: .; clone size: .; V gene: TRBV11-1; J gene: TRBJ1-5; CDR3 length: 13; CDR3 protein: CASSSRQDQPQHF; CDR3 DNA: TGTGCCAGCAGCTCTCGTCAAGATCAGCCCCAGCATTTT